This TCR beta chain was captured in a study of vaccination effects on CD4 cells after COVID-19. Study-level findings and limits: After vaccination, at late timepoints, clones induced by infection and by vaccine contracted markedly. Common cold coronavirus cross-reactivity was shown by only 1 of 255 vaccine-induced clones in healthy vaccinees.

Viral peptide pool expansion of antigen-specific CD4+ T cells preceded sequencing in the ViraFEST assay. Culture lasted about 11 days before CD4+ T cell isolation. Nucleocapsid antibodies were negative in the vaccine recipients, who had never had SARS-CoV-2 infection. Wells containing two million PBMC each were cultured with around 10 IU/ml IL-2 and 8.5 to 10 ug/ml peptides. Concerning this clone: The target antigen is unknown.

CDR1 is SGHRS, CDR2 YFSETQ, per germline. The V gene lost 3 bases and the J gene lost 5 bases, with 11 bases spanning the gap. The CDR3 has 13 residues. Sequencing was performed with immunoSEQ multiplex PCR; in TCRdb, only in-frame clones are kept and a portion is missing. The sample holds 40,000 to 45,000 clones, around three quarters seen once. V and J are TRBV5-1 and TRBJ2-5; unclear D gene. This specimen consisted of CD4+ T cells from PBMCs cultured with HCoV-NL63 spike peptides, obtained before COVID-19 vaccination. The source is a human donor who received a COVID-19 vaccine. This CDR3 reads CASSSRAQETQYF. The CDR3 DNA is TGCGCCAGCAGCTCCCGGGCCCAGGAGACCCAGTACTTC.